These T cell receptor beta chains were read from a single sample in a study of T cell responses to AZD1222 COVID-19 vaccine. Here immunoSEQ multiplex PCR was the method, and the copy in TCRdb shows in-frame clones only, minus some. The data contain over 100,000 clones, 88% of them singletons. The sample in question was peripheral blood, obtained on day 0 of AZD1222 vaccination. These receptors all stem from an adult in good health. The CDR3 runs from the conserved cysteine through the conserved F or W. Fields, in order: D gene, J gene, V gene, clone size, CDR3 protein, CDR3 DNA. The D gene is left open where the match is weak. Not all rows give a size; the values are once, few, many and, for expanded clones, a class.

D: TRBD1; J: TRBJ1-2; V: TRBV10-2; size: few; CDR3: CASSDRGSHGYTF; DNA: TGCGCCAGCAGCGACAGGGGTTCTCATGGCTACACCTTC
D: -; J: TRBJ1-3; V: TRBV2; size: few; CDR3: CASSVTDGNTIYF; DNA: TGTGCCAGCAGTGTGACAGATGGAAACACCATATATTTT
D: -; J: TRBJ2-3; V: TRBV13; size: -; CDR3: CASRPSTGSFTDTQYF; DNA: TGTGCCAGCAGACCCTCTACAGGAAGTTTCACAGATACGCAGTATTTT
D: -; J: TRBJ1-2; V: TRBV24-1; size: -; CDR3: CATSDSATNYGYTF; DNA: TGTGCCACCAGTGATTCCGCCACCAACTATGGCTACACCTTC
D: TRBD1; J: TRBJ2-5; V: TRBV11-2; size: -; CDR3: CASSPGPDRAQETQYF; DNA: TGTGCCAGCAGCCCAGGGCCGGACAGGGCCCAAGAGACCCAGTACTTC
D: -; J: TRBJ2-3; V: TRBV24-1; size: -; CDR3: CATSRAGDTQYF; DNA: TGTGCCACCAGTCGAGCTGGCGATACGCAGTATTTT
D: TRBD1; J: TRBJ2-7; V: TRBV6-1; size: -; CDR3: CASIEGTGGSYEQYF; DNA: TGTGCCAGCATTGAAGGGACAGGGGGCTCCTACGAGCAGTACTTC
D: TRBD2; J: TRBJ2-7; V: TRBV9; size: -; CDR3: CASSVGLLAGGPYEQYF; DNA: TGTGCCAGCAGCGTAGGCCTACTAGCGGGGGGTCCCTACGAGCAGTACTTC
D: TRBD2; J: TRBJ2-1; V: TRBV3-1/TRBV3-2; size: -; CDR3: CASSQGGEVSEQFF; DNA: TGTGCCAGCAGCCAGGGGGGGGAGGTCAGTGAGCAGTTCTTC
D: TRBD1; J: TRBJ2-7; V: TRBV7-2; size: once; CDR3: CASSLEGGQPTYEQYF; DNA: TGTGCCAGCAGCTTAGAAGGGGGACAGCCCACCTACGAGCAGTACTTC
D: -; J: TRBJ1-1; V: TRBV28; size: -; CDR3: CASSLAARYGEAFF; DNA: TGTGCCAGCAGTTTAGCGGCACGTTACGGGGAAGCTTTCTTT
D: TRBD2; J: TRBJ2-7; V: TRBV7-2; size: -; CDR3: CASTLGTGGGEQYF; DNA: TGTGCCAGCACCCTAGGGACGGGAGGGGGCGAGCAGTACTTC
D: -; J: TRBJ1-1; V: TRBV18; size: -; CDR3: CASSDRRDTEAFF; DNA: TGTGCCAGCTCAGATCGTAGGGACACTGAAGCTTTCTTT
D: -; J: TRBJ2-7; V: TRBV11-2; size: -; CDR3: CASSLGGRVGGGGYEQYF; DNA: TGTGCCAGCAGCTTAGGAGGCCGGGTAGGTGGGGGAGGTTACGAGCAGTACTTC
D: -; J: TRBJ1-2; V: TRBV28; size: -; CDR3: CASSLKGLQQGRGYGYTF; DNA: TGTGCCAGCAGTTTAAAGGGCCTACAACAGGGCCGGGGCTATGGCTACACCTTC
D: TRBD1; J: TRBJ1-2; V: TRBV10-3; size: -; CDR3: CAIRGTGNGYTF; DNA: TGTGCCATCAGGGGGACAGGGAACGGCTACACCTTC
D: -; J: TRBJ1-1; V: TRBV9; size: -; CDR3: CASSSRGDLNTEAFF; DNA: TGTGCCAGCAGCTCCCGTGGGGACTTGAACACTGAAGCTTTCTTT
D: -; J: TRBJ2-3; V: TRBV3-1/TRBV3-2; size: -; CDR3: CASSQGVDSAPRRDTQYF; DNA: TGTGCCAGCAGCCAAGGGGTAGATAGCGCGCCCCGACGGGATACGCAGTATTTT
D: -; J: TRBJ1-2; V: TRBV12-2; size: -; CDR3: CASRLLDGYLYGYTF; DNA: TGTGCAAGTCGCTTACTGGACGGCTACCTTTATGGCTACACCTTC
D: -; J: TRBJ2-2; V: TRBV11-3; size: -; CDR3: CASSQTRNTGELFF; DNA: TGTGCCAGCAGCCAGACTAGGAACACCGGGGAGCTGTTTTTT
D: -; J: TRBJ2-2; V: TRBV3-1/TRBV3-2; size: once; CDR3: CASSQGGGGGRNTGELFF; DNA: TGTGCCAGCAGCCAAGGGGGTGGGGGCGGACGGAACACCGGGGAGCTGTTTTTT
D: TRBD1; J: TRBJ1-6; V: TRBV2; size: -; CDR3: CASGTGFYNSPLHF; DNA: TGTGCCAGCGGGACAGGGTTTTATAATTCACCCCTCCACTTT
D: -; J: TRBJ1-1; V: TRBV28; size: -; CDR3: CASSSGQLNTEAFF; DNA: TGTGCCAGCAGTTCTGGACAGTTGAACACTGAAGCTTTCTTT
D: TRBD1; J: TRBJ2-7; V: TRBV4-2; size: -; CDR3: CASSQGTGGGKEQYF; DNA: TGTGCCAGCAGCCAAGGGACAGGGGGTGGGAAGGAGCAGTACTTC
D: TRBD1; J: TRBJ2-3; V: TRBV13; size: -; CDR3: CASSYSGTAQYF; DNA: TGTGCCAGCAGCTACTCCGGGACAGCGCAGTATTTT
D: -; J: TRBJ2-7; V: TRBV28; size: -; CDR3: CASGLYEQYF; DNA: TGTGCCAGCGGTCTGTACGAGCAGTACTTC
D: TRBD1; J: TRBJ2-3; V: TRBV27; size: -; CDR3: CASSLGQGAADTQYF; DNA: TGTGCCAGCAGTTTAGGGCAGGGGGCGGCAGATACGCAGTATTTT
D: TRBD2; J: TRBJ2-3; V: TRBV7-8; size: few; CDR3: CASSLWGSGTTDTQYF; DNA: TGTGCCAGCAGCTTATGGGGTAGCGGGACGACAGATACGCAGTATTTT
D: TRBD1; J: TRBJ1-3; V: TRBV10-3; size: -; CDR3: CAISESDRAYGNTIYF; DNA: TGTGCCATCAGTGAGTCGGACAGGGCCTACGGAAACACCATATATTTT
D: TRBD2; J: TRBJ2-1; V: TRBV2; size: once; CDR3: CASSETLAGASYNEQFF; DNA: TGTGCCAGCAGTGAAACTCTAGCGGGAGCCTCCTACAATGAGCAGTTCTTC
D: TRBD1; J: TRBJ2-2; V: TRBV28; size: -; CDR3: CASEGDRGNTGELFF; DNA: TGTGCCAGCGAGGGAGACAGGGGCAACACCGGGGAGCTGTTTTTT
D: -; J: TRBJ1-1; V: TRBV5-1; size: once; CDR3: CASSLGGSDTEAFF; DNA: TGCGCCAGCAGCTTGGGGGGATCGGACACTGAAGCTTTCTTT
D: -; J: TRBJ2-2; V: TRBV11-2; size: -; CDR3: CASSPPYPGELFF; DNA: TGTGCCAGCAGCCCCCCCTACCCCGGGGAGCTGTTTTTT